The clone carrying this T cell receptor beta chain has only a few counts. Its target is not known. This specimen comes from a study of brain metastases from non-small cell lung cancer. The ends were cut back, 3 bases at V and 0 bases at J, with 17 bases in the middle. This CDR3 comprises 17 residues. Germline V gene data show CDR1 as ENHRY and CDR2 as SYGVKD. Study-wide findings and caveats: T-cell infiltration was lower in brain metastases than primaries (P < 0.001). TCR repertoires overlapped largely between brain metastases and matched primaries. Compared with their matched primary tumors, roughly two thirds of brain metastases showed expanded T-cell clones.

The protocol was immunoSEQ multiplex PCR, while the TCRdb copy is restricted to in-frame clones and leaves out a portion. The sample shows about 1,500 clones, 90% to 95% of them seen only once. The receptor was derived from a donor at least 40 years old with non-small cell lung cancer. Sequenced sample: tissue from a brain metastasis. The genes are TRBV10-3 and TRBJ1-1; tentative D call: TRBD1 (6 bases). The CDR3 sequence is CAISDILAGAMNTEAFF. CDR3 in DNA: TGTGCCATCAGTGATATCCTGGCAGGGGCCATGAACACTGAAGCTTTCTTT.